These T cell receptor beta chains were read from a single sample in a study of glioma-infiltrating T cells after dendritic cell vaccination. Sequenced by immunoSEQ multiplex PCR; TCRdb stores in-frame clones only, minus some. The sample has about 24,000 clones, nearly 90% seen once. The sample in question was blood, obtained after dendritic cell vaccination. The source is a human donor with glioblastoma. Each CDR3 is given with its conserved first and last residue.

TRBV5-4	TRBJ1-1	CASSFGQRVSEAFF
TRBV5-8	TRBJ1-2	CASSFAGSLASTF
TRBV19	TRBJ1-6	CASRQGGSYNSPLHF
TRBV18	TRBJ2-3	CASSHLPVGDSDTQYF
TRBV6-1	TRBJ1-4	CASSEGGGAGNEKLFF
TRBV7-8	TRBJ2-3	CASSRRARGLDGDTQYF
TRBV6-1	TRBJ2-7	CASSEIGTGRFFYEQYF
TRBV7-2	TRBJ2-3	CASSLATSHSGTQYF
TRBV5-1	TRBJ1-2	CASSLGGGRRNYGYTF
TRBV15	TRBJ2-2	CATGVGQQTGELFF
TRBV7-9	TRBJ1-1	CASSLSTGQNEAFF
TRBV19	TRBJ1-6	CASSQTGDYSPLHF
TRBV10-1	TRBJ1-3	CASSESPGPAGNTIYF
TRBV5-1	TRBJ2-5	CASSLGQLAGAQETQYF
TRBV6-1	TRBJ1-3	CASSGTGAGNTIYF
TRBV6-4	TRBJ1-1	CASSETPGSEGAPTEAFF
TRBV6-6	TRBJ1-1	CASIPSIGQLNTEAFF
TRBV7-8	TRBJ1-5	CASSTTGAGNQPQHF
TRBV5-6	TRBJ2-1	CASSQFSSGDYNEQFF
TRBV15	TRBJ1-1	CATSRPYRDGEAFF
TRBV4-2	TRBJ2-5	CASSQNPGLAGRVGKTQYF
TRBV7-6	TRBJ1-3	CASSLVSGQGIGTGNTIYF
TRBV7-9	TRBJ2-3	CASSVSGRGGADTQYF
TRBV11-2	TRBJ2-1	CASSLGQNNEQFF
TRBV29-1	TRBJ1-1	CSVGGPGGEAFF
TRBV7-2	TRBJ2-1	CASSSDGDNEQFF
TRBV20-1	TRBJ2-1	CSARAGTEQFF
TRBV5-1	TRBJ1-2	CASSLTGIYGYTF
TRBV15	TRBJ1-6	CATSRGDRNSPLHF
TRBV7-2	TRBJ2-3	CASSLFSGGREDTQYF